This TCR beta chain was sequenced during a study of blood T cell repertoires in COVID-19. CDR1 is MNHEY and CDR2 is SMNVEV in the germline V gene (reference sequence). This CDR3 has 13 residues. V lost 7 bases and J lost 1, with 9 bases in between. TCRdb's copy holds only in-frame clones and misses some; the assay was immunoSEQ multiplex PCR. Of about 310,000 clones listed, approximately 89% are singletons. Participant ages covered roughly 18 to 89 years across about two dozen US areas. The receptor comes from a woman aged 25 to 45 who had recovered from COVID-19. Material: PBMCs or T cells enriched from blood (not recorded which). This chain connects TRBV27 to TRBJ2-3; D call uncertain. The CDR3 coding sequence is TGTGCCAGCACCTCCTACCGCACAGATACGCAGTATTTT. This sequence encodes CASTSYRTDTQYF.